Sequencing of this T cell receptor (beta chain) was carried out in a study of response to subunit inactivated influenza vaccine. Whole-study results and caveats: Authors suggested each seasonal flu vaccination may recruit only limited numbers of new T cells.

Trimming shortened V by 4 bases and J by 4 bases, and 11 bases separated the two germline ends. Per germline, CDR1 SEHNR and CDR2 FQNEAQ (reference sequence). The CDR3 runs to 13 residues. This clonotype appeared a few times. The antigen is undetermined. TCRdb re-called the RT-PCR reads through MiXCR, storing one row per CDR3 protein. This sample has about 570,000 distinct CDR3 sequences, with 10% to 15% found just once. The clonotype originates from a man over 45 who received an inactivated influenza vaccine. Sequences were derived from PBMCs from blood, sampled on the day of vaccination. This chain links TRBV7-9 with TRBJ2-7; D is possibly TRBD1 (6 bases). The DNA for the CDR3 is TGTGCCAGCAGCTCCCGTACAGGGTACGAGCAGTACTTC. This sequence encodes CASSSRTGYEQYF.